The next 4 T cell receptor beta chains were all read from a single sample in a study of T-cell memory formation after mild COVID-19. TCRdb reanalysed the 5' RACE reads using MiXCR and keeps one entry per CDR3 protein. The table lists a few hundred thousand distinct CDR3 sequences, roughly 8.2% of them singletons, with 22% in the top ten. Material for sequencing was PBMCs or a T cell subset sorted from them (not recorded which). These receptors came from a man younger than 35 who had mild COVID-19 (a few samples of this study predate the infection). Cell type and time point are not known.

This clonotype came up a few times. The chain uses TRBV7-2 and TRBJ2-2, with 7 bases fitting TRBD2. Germline lookup yields CDR1 SGHTA and CDR2 FQGNSA. V lost 3 bases, J lost 7 bases, and 5 bases stayed unmatched. CDR3 length: 14 amino acids. The CDR3 reads CASSFRGGGGELFF. The CDR3 DNA reads as TGTGCCAGCAGCTTCCGCGGGGGAGGCGGGGAGCTGTTTTTT. The full variable domain, with the rest looked up from reference TRBV7-2 and TRBJ2-2, is GAGVSQSPSNKVTEKGKDVELRCDPISGHTALYWYRQSLGQGLEFLIYFQGNSAPDKSGLPSDRFSAERTGGSVSTLTIQRTQQEDSAVYLCASSFRGGGGELFFGEGSRLTVL.

This clonotype has a handful of counts. This sequence joins TRBV10-3 and TRBJ2-7, with 7 bases matching TRBD1. CDR1 ENHRY and CDR2 SYGVKD come from the germline V gene. The CDR3 is 13 residues long. J was trimmed by 9 bases and V by 0 bases; bases with no gene match: 5. The CDR3 DNA reads TGTGCCATCAGTGAGTCGACAGGGTTGCTGCAGTACTTC. The encoded protein is CAISESTGLLQYF.

The rearrangement links TRBV2 to TRBJ2-7; no reliable D call. There are 13 residues in the CDR3. Per the germline V gene, CDR1 is SNHLY and CDR2 is FYNNEI. Trimming shortened V by 1 base and J by 2 bases, and 6 bases separated the two germline ends. DNA of the CDR3: TGTGCCAGCAGTGAAGGGCCAGCCTACGAGCAGTACGTC. This gives the protein CASSEGPAYEQYV.

The chain has TRBV7-2 and TRBJ2-3; 11 bases are a match to TRBD2. CDR1 is SGHTA, CDR2 FQGNSA, per germline. The CDR3 consists of 19 residues. The V segment lost 5 bases and the J segment 3 bases; nucleotides outside the gene matches: 16. The DNA of the CDR3 is TGTGCCAGCAGCCCAGGGAATAGCGGGGGGGCCCTCGGTACAGATACGCAGTATTTT. Its translation: CASSPGNSGGALGTDTQYF.